Presented here are 7 T cell receptor beta chains from one specimen sequenced in a study of T cells after yellow fever vaccination. Via MiXCR, TCRdb re-called the 5' RACE reads, giving one row per CDR3 protein. The table lists more than 300,000 distinct CDR3 sequences, around 4.5% of them singletons, with approximately 19% in the top ten. The sample here was PBMCs, taken 15 days after the yellow fever booster vaccination. The source is a man between 18 and 29 years old who received the YFV17D yellow fever vaccine.

The V gene is TRBV5-4, the J gene TRBJ2-1; 9 bases fit TRBD2. There are 15 residues in the CDR3. Looked up from germline, CDR1 is SGHNT and CDR2 is YYREEE (reference sequence). Trimming cost V 3 bases and J 2 bases; bases outside gene matches: 3. CDR3 in DNA: TGTGCCAGCAGCTCCGTAGCGGGGGCCTACAATGAGCAGTTCTTC. Translating it yields CASSSVAGAYNEQFF.

This clonotype showed up just a few times. The CDR3 DNA reads TGCGCCAGCAGCCCCGGTCCACAAGCCAAAAACATTCAGTACTTC. It encodes CASSPGPQAKNIQYF. The chain employs TRBV5-1 and TRBJ2-4; D is unclear. The germline V gene encodes CDR1 SGHRS and CDR2 YFSETQ. The CDR3 totals 15 residues. V lost 4 bases and J 0 bases, leaving 11 bases between the germline ends.

The chain joins TRBV2 to TRBJ1-2; maybe TRBD1 (6 bases). This CDR3 is 13 amino acids long. Germline assignment: CDR1 SNHLY and CDR2 FYNNEI. The V end was cut by 6 bases, the J end by 8 bases, with 16 bases between. CDR3 in DNA: TGTGCCAGCAGCGAGACAGGCCTGGGGGGCTACACCTTC. Translated: CASSETGLGGYTF.

This clonotype has a handful of counts. The chain joins TRBV6-5 to TRBJ1-1; 8 nucleotides line up with TRBD1. Germline trimming cut 4 bases from V and 4 bases from J; bases unmatched to any gene: 11. The CDR3 loop spans 16 amino acids. Germline V gene lookup returns CDR1 MNHEY and CDR2 SVGAGI. CDR3 nucleotides: TGTGCCAGCAGTTCTTGGACAGGGCGTTCTAGCACTGAAGCTTTCTTT. The encoded protein is CASSSWTGRSSTEAFF.

In its sample, this clonotype was seen a few times. The chain combines TRBV6-2 or TRBV6-3 with TRBJ1-2, with 7 bases identical to TRBD1. The CDR3 has 15 residues. Unmatched junction bases numbered 8, after V lost 4 bases and J lost 3 bases. Germline values: CDR1 MNHEY, CDR2 SVGEGT. CDR3 in amino acids: CASSLQGRRYYGYTF. As DNA, the CDR3 is TGTGCCAGCAGTTTACAGGGGCGAAGGTACTATGGCTACACCTTC.

This clonotype was seen at least ten times. This chain links TRBV7-8 with TRBJ2-5, with 16 bases lining up with TRBD2. Germline-derived CDR1 and CDR2 are SGHVS and FQNEAQ. The V gene end was trimmed by 5 bases and the J gene end by 11 bases; junction bases not matched to a gene: 5. The CDR3 covers 14 residues. CDR3 amino acids: CASSPPGLAGGQYF. The DNA of the CDR3 is TGTGCCAGCAGCCCACCGGGACTAGCGGGGGGGCAGTACTTC.

This sequence joins TRBV4-3 and TRBJ2-1, with D unclear. The germline V gene encodes CDR1 LGHNA and CDR2 YSLEER. The V end was cut by 0 bases, the J end by 6 bases, with 9 bases between. This CDR3 is built from 14 residues. For the CDR3, the DNA is TGCGCCAGCAGCCAAGAAGCGCTGGCCAATGAGCAGTTCTTC. Its protein is CASSQEALANEQFF.